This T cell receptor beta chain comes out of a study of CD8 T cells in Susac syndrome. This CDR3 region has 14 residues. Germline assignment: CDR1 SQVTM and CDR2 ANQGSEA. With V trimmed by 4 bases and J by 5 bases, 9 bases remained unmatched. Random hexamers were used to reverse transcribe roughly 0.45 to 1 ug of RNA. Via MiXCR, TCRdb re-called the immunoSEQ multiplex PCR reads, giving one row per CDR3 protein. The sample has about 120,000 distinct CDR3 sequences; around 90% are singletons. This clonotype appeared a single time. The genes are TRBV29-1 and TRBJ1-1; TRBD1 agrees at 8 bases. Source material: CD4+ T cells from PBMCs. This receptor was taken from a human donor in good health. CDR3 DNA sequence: TGCAGCGTTGCCCCGACAGGGGCCCGAACTGAAGCTTTCTTT. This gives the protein CSVAPTGARTEAFF.